Listed here is a single T cell receptor (beta chain). The sample comes from a study of blood T cell repertoires in COVID-19. The authors' processing: The assay estimated nucleated cells by amplifying reference gene primers. The repertoire was sequenced with immunoSEQ multiplex PCR; TCRdb's copy has only in-frame clones and lacks some. V and J calls and clone size are given by that table; D and trimming were obtained from the DNA. The table includes hundreds of thousands of clones, 89% detected once. In germline, CDR1 is KGHDR, CDR2 SFDVKD. V lost 3 bases to trimming and J lost 4 bases; unmatched junction nucleotides: 7. The CDR3 runs to 17 residues. Enrolled through a virtual design, the participants were between about 18 and 89 years of age and came from 24 US areas.

The chain employs TRBV24-1 and TRBJ2-1, with TRBD2 matching over 11 bases. The TCR sequence derives from a middle-aged woman who had recovered from COVID-19. What was sequenced was PBMCs or T cells enriched from blood (not recorded which). The CDR3 bases are TGTGCCACCAGTGATCCCCCCGCTAGCGGGAGGTACAATGAGCAGTTCTTC. This sequence encodes CATSDPPASGRYNEQFF.